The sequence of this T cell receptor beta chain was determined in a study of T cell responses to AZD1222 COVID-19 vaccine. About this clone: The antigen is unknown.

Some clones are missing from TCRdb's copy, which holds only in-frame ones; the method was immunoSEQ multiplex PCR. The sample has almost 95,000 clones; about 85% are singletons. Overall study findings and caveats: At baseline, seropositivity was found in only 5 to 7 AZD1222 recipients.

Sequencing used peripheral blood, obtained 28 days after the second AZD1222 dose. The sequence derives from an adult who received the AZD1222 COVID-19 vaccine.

In nucleotides, the CDR3 is TGTGCCAGCAGCTCGCCTTCCCTCGAGCAGTACTTC. This encodes CASSSPSLEQYF. The V call is TRBV5-6, the J call TRBJ2-7; no firm D call. This CDR3 contains 12 residues. CDR1 is SGHDT, CDR2 YYEEEE, per germline. The V end was cut by 3 bases, the J end by 6 bases, with 10 bases between. Filled out from reference TRBV5-6 and TRBJ2-7, the complete variable domain reads DAGVTQSPTHLIKTRGQQVTLRCSPKSGHDTVSWYQQALGQGPQFIFQYYEEEERQRGNFPDRFSGHQFPNYSSELNVNALLLGDSALYLCASSSPSLEQYFGPGTRLTVT.